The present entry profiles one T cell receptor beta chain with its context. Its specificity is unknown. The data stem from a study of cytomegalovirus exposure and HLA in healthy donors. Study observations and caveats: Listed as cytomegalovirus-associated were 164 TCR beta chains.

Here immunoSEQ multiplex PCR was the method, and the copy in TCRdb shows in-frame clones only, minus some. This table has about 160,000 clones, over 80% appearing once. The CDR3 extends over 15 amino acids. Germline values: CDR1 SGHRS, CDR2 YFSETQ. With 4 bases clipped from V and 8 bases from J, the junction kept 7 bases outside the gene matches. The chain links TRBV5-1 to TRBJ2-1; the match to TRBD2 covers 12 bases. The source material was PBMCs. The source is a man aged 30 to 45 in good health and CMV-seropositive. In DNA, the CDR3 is TGCGCCAGCAGCCCCACTAGCGGGGGGTGGTATGAGCAGTTCTTC. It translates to CASSPTSGGWYEQFF.